This T cell receptor beta chain was identified in a study of cytomegalovirus exposure and HLA in healthy donors. Study results and limitations: It was 164 TCR beta chains that were listed as cytomegalovirus-associated. In vitro confirmation showed a few CMV-associated chains to be CMV antigen specific. TCR beta chain V- and J-gene trimming was linked, in a later analysis, to a missense variant in DCLRE1C.

In its sample, this clone was seen a few times. Its target is not known. 60 Vbeta and 13 Jbeta primers were used in PCR. TCRdb's copy holds only in-frame clones and misses some; the assay was immunoSEQ multiplex PCR. Of some 180,000 clones in the sample, just under 80% were seen once. Sequences were obtained from PBMCs. This TCR came from a young woman in good health and CMV-seronegative.

The CDR3 DNA reads as TGCAGTGCTCGTGACTATCCCTCTCTGTTTTTT. It codes for CSARDYPSLFF. V and J are TRBV20-1 and TRBJ1-4; no clear D. This CDR3 region has 11 residues. V shed 5 bases and J shed 14 bases, with 15 bases lying between them. Germline lookup yields CDR1 DFQATT and CDR2 SNEGSKA (reference sequence).